Listed below are T cell receptor beta chains from one sample, sequenced in a study of cytomegalovirus exposure and HLA in healthy donors. Method: immunoSEQ multiplex PCR; TCRdb's copy keeps in-frame clones and lacks some. Of some 150,000 clones listed, around 77% are singletons. Source material: PBMCs. The receptors originated from a woman aged 25 to 39 in good health and CMV-seronegative. Both conserved end residues are part of each CDR3. A D gene is named only where the DNA matches it firmly. Size values are once, few and many counts, or a class for expanded clones, and some rows have none.

TRBV6-5	TRBJ2-2	-	-	CASSYSSGENTGELFF	TGTGCCAGCAGTTACTCGTCGGGGGAGAACACCGGGGAGCTGTTTTTT
TRBV7-3	TRBJ2-2	-	-	CASSFSGLEGGELFF	TGTGCCAGCAGCTTCTCCGGTTTGGAGGGCGGGGAGCTGTTTTTT
TRBV9	TRBJ1-2	TRBD1	once	CASSTRRTGVRGYTF	TGTGCCAGCAGCACCCGACGGACAGGGGTTCGGGGCTACACCTTC
TRBV5-4	TRBJ1-1	-	-	CASSLVAGNTEAFF	TGTGCCAGCAGCTTGGTGGCGGGGAACACTGAAGCTTTCTTT
TRBV30	TRBJ2-1	-	-	CAWTYGGSYNEQFF	TGTGCCTGGACCTACGGGGGATCCTACAATGAGCAGTTCTTC
TRBV30	TRBJ1-2	TRBD1	-	CAWHRGSNYGYTF	TGTGCCTGGCACAGGGGGTCTAACTATGGCTACACCTTC
TRBV7-8	TRBJ2-7	TRBD1	-	CASSLVGTVLASYEQYF	TGTGCCAGCAGCTTAGTCGGGACAGTGTTGGCGTCCTACGAGCAGTACTTC
TRBV6-4	TRBJ1-2	TRBD1	-	CASSERTGTGYTF	TGTGCCAGCAGTGAACGGACAGGAACGGGCTACACCTTC
TRBV9	TRBJ2-3	TRBD2	-	CASSAGTSGGRDTQYF	TGTGCCAGCAGCGCCGGGACTAGCGGGGGGCGGGATACGCAGTATTTT
TRBV9	TRBJ2-5	TRBD1	once	CASSASGTGWETQYF	TGTGCCAGCAGCGCCTCCGGGACAGGGTGGGAGACCCAGTACTTC
TRBV6-6	TRBJ2-1	-	-	CASSYSSRGDYNEQFF	TGTGCCAGCAGTTACTCGTCCAGGGGCGACTACAATGAGCAGTTCTTC
TRBV7-7	TRBJ1-5	-	-	CASSLGLNQPQHF	TGTGCCAGCAGCTTAGGACTCAATCAGCCCCAGCATTTT
TRBV29-1	TRBJ1-5	TRBD1	-	CSVLGQGDQPQHF	TGCAGCGTCTTGGGACAGGGTGACCAGCCCCAGCATTTT
TRBV6-6	TRBJ2-5	-	-	CASGLRQETQYF	TGTGCCAGTGGACTAAGACAAGAGACCCAGTACTTC
TRBV10-1	TRBJ2-1	-	few	CASSDSNEQFF	TGCGCCAGCAGTGACTCCAATGAGCAGTTCTTC
TRBV11-2	TRBJ1-2	TRBD1	-	CASSLLGQGEVYTF	TGTGCCAGCAGCTTATTGGGCCAGGGGGAAGTTTACACCTTC
TRBV5-1	TRBJ1-4	TRBD1	-	CASSLEGTGEKLFF	TGCGCCAGCAGCTTGGAAGGGACAGGGGAAAAACTGTTTTTT
TRBV11-2	TRBJ2-3	TRBD2	few	CASVTGGAGAWADTQYF	TGTGCCAGCGTAACGGGAGGAGCGGGAGCGTGGGCAGATACGCAGTATTTT
TRBV15	TRBJ1-1	-	once	CATSRDQGGGTEAFF	TGTGCCACCAGCAGAGATCAGGGTGGCGGCACTGAAGCTTTCTTT
TRBV5-1	TRBJ1-3	-	-	CASSPGGTNSGNTIYF	TGCGCCAGCAGCCCGGGAGGGACCAACTCTGGAAACACCATATATTTT
TRBV30	TRBJ1-3	-	-	CAWSVGLGGNTIYF	TGTGCCTGGAGTGTGGGGCTTGGTGGAAACACCATATATTTT
TRBV5-1	TRBJ2-7	TRBD2	-	CASSSGLAGGASYEQYF	TGCGCCAGCAGCAGCGGACTAGCGGGAGGGGCCTCCTACGAGCAGTACTTC
TRBV4-1	TRBJ2-4	-	-	CASSHPRQDLLAKNIQYF	TGCGCCAGCAGCCACCCAAGACAGGACTTACTAGCCAAAAACATTCAGTACTTC
TRBV7-2	TRBJ2-3	TRBD2	-	CASSLEAGGGDTQYF	TGTGCCAGCAGCTTAGAGGCGGGGGGCGGGGATACGCAGTATTTT
TRBV13	TRBJ1-2	-	-	CASSYLGGAGGGYTF	TGTGCCAGCAGCTACCTTGGGGGGGCAGGTGGCGGCTACACCTTC
TRBV5-6	TRBJ2-7	TRBD1	-	CASSLAGQVGEQYF	TGTGCCAGCAGCTTGGCCGGACAGGTAGGCGAGCAGTACTTC
TRBV6-5	TRBJ2-3	-	-	CASSYLAGPDTQYF	TGTGCCAGCAGTTATTTGGCGGGGCCAGATACGCAGTATTTT
TRBV10-3	TRBJ1-5	-	once	CAISESPDQPQHF	TGTGCCATCAGTGAGTCGCCAGATCAGCCCCAGCATTTT
TRBV7-3	TRBJ2-2	TRBD2	-	CASSLGGGGTGELFF	TGTGCCAGCAGCTTAGGCGGGGGGGGTACCGGGGAGCTGTTTTTT
TRBV28	TRBJ2-1	-	-	CATTGTRNEQFF	TGTGCCACCACAGGGACCCGCAATGAGCAGTTCTTC
TRBV7-9	TRBJ2-1	TRBD1	-	CASSPRDSLYNEQFF	TGTGCCAGCAGTCCCCGGGACAGTTTATACAATGAGCAGTTCTTC
TRBV19	TRBJ1-2	-	-	CASSMHRANYGYTF	TGTGCCAGTAGTATGCACAGAGCTAACTATGGCTACACCTTC
TRBV5-1	TRBJ2-5	TRBD2	-	CASSLYTSGTPQETQYF	TGCGCCAGCAGCTTGTATACTAGCGGGACCCCCCAAGAGACCCAGTACTTC
TRBV5-4	TRBJ2-7	-	-	CASSLGRDPYEQYF	TGTGCCAGCAGCTTGGGCCGAGATCCCTACGAGCAGTACTTC
TRBV15	TRBJ2-1	TRBD2	-	CATSRDGLAGAGEQFF	TGTGCCACCAGCAGAGATGGGCTAGCGGGAGCGGGTGAGCAGTTCTTC
TRBV10-3	TRBJ2-1	-	-	CAISESQGRDNEQFF	TGTGCCATCAGTGAGTCTCAGGGGAGGGACAATGAGCAGTTCTTC
TRBV13	TRBJ1-3	-	-	CASSLGLAGNAGNTIYF	TGTGCCAGCAGCTTAGGCCTCGCGGGGAATGCTGGAAACACCATATATTTT
TRBV7-2	TRBJ1-5	-	-	CASSLVGGIGNQPQHF	TGTGCCAGCAGCTTAGTAGGAGGGATTGGCAATCAGCCCCAGCATTTT
TRBV2	TRBJ1-4	-	-	CASRTLRQDNEKLFF	TGTGCCAGCAGAACACTCCGACAGGATAATGAAAAACTGTTTTTT
TRBV9	TRBJ1-3	-	-	CASSVVGGGGNTIYF	TGTGCCAGCAGCGTAGTTGGGGGGGGAGGAAACACCATATATTTT
TRBV29-1	TRBJ2-7	TRBD1	once	CSARTGGYEQYF	TGCAGCGCTCGGACAGGGGGGTACGAGCAGTACTTC
TRBV6-1	TRBJ2-7	-	-	CASARSRQVAYEQYF	TGTGCCAGCGCGAGGAGCAGACAGGTCGCTTACGAGCAGTACTTC